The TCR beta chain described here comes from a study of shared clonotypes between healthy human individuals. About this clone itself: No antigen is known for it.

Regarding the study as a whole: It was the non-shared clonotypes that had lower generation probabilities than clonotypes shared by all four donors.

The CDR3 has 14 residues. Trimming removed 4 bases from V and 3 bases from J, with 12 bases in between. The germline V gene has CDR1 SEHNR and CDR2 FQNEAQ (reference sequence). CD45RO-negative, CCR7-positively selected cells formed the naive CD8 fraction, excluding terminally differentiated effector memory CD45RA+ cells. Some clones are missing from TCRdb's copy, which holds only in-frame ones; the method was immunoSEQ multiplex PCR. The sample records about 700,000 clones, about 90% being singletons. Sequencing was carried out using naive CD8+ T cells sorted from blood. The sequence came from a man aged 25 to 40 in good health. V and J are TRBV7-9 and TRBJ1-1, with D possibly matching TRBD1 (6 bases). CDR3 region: CASSSGTRDTEAFF. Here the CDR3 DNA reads TGTGCCAGCAGCTCCGGGACACGGGACACTGAAGCTTTCTTT. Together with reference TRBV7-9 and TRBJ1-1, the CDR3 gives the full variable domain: DTGVSQNPRHKITKRGQNVTFRCDPISEHNRLYWYRQTLGQGPEFLTYFQNEAQLEKSRLLSDRFSAERPKGSFSTLEIQRTEQGDSAMYLCASSSGTRDTEAFFGQGTRLTVV.